A selection of T cell receptor beta chains follows, all from one sample in a study of vaccination and CD4 T cells after COVID-19. Which antigens these TCRs recognize remains unknown. Each CDR3 protein gets one entry after TCRdb re-called the PCR reads with MiXCR. The sample records under 20,000 distinct CDR3 sequences, about two fifths being singletons. Specimen: CD4+ T cells from blood, cultured in vitro, collected before SARS-CoV-2 vaccination. The receptors originated from a human donor who had recovered from COVID-19. CDR3s include the opening cysteine and the closing phenylalanine or tryptophan. D genes are given only for firm matches. Size is stated for part of the rows, as once, few or many counts, or as a class when the clone is expanded.

J gene: TRBJ1-1; D gene: TRBD1; clone size: few; V gene: TRBV7-9; CDR3 protein: CASSRTGVNTEAFF; CDR3 DNA: TGTGCCAGCAGCCGCACAGGGGTGAACACTGAAGCTTTCTTT
J gene: TRBJ1-3; D gene: -; clone size: -; V gene: TRBV28; CDR3 protein: CASRVSSGNTIYF; CDR3 DNA: TGTGCCAGCAGAGTAAGCTCTGGAAACACCATATATTTT
J gene: TRBJ1-1; D gene: -; clone size: -; V gene: TRBV12-3/TRBV12-4; CDR3 protein: CASSWADLMNTEAFF; CDR3 DNA: TGTGCCAGCAGTTGGGCAGACCTTATGAACACTGAAGCTTTCTTT
J gene: TRBJ2-3; D gene: TRBD2; clone size: -; V gene: TRBV11-2; CDR3 protein: CASSSGTSGSPPYF; CDR3 DNA: TGTGCCAGCAGCTCCGGGACTAGCGGGAGTCCTCCGTATTTT
J gene: TRBJ2-3; D gene: TRBD2; clone size: few; V gene: TRBV24-1; CDR3 protein: CATSERTSAPGSTDTQYF; CDR3 DNA: TGTGCCACCAGTGAGCGGACTAGCGCCCCTGGAAGCACAGATACGCAGTATTTT
J gene: TRBJ2-7; D gene: TRBD1; clone size: once; V gene: TRBV24-1; CDR3 protein: CAASEAGTGGKDEQYF; CDR3 DNA: TGTGCCGCCAGTGAAGCCGGGACAGGGGGCAAGGACGAGCAGTACTTC
J gene: TRBJ1-6; D gene: -; clone size: -; V gene: TRBV6-2/TRBV6-3; CDR3 protein: CASSYGGSSYNSPLHF; CDR3 DNA: TGTGCCAGCAGTTACGGGGGAAGCTCCTATAATTCACCCCTCCACTTT
J gene: TRBJ1-2; D gene: -; clone size: few; V gene: TRBV20-1; CDR3 protein: CSGDPRNYGYTF; CDR3 DNA: TGCAGCGGGGACCCCCGCAACTATGGCTACACCTTC
J gene: TRBJ2-2; D gene: TRBD1; clone size: -; V gene: TRBV4-3; CDR3 protein: CASSHRQGVNTGELFF; CDR3 DNA: TGCGCCAGCAGCCACAGACAGGGAGTGAACACCGGGGAGCTGTTTTTT
J gene: TRBJ2-5; D gene: -; clone size: few; V gene: TRBV11-2; CDR3 protein: CASSLPQGGLEETQYF; CDR3 DNA: TGTGCCAGCAGCCTACCCCAAGGGGGGCTGGAGGAGACCCAGTACTTC
J gene: TRBJ2-1; D gene: -; clone size: -; V gene: TRBV19; CDR3 protein: CASSTSGAVEQFF; CDR3 DNA: TGTGCCAGTAGTACCTCTGGAGCGGTTGAGCAGTTCTTC
J gene: TRBJ1-1; D gene: -; clone size: -; V gene: TRBV29-1; CDR3 protein: CSVGDGRYTEAFF; CDR3 DNA: TGCAGCGTCGGGGACGGGCGATACACTGAAGCTTTCTTT
J gene: TRBJ1-5; D gene: TRBD1; clone size: few; V gene: TRBV19; CDR3 protein: CASSIVGQGANQPQHF; CDR3 DNA: TGTGCCAGTAGTATAGTGGGACAGGGGGCAAATCAGCCCCAGCATTTT
J gene: TRBJ1-5; D gene: TRBD1; clone size: few; V gene: TRBV6-1; CDR3 protein: CASTVFRTGENQPQHF; CDR3 DNA: TGTGCCAGCACCGTGTTTAGAACAGGGGAAAATCAGCCCCAGCATTTT
J gene: TRBJ2-1; D gene: TRBD1; clone size: -; V gene: TRBV12-3/TRBV12-4; CDR3 protein: CASSTPGQYNEQFF; CDR3 DNA: TGTGCCAGCAGTACCCCGGGACAGTACAATGAGCAGTTCTTC
J gene: TRBJ1-2; D gene: -; clone size: few; V gene: TRBV6-1; CDR3 protein: CASSHEGGGDIYGYTF; CDR3 DNA: TGTGCCAGCAGCCACGAGGGGGGAGGGGACATCTATGGCTACACCTTC
J gene: TRBJ2-1; D gene: -; clone size: few; V gene: TRBV20-1; CDR3 protein: CSAPGLSYNEQFF; CDR3 DNA: TGCAGTGCTCCGGGACTTTCGTACAATGAGCAGTTCTTC
J gene: TRBJ2-5; D gene: -; clone size: few; V gene: TRBV6-2/TRBV6-3; CDR3 protein: CASSTVARETQYF; CDR3 DNA: TGTGCCAGCAGTACCGTCGCGAGGGAGACCCAGTACTTC
J gene: TRBJ2-7; D gene: TRBD2; clone size: few; V gene: TRBV20-1; CDR3 protein: CSARLGGGSYEQYF; CDR3 DNA: TGCAGTGCTAGACTCGGCGGGGGCTCCTACGAGCAGTACTTC
J gene: TRBJ1-1; D gene: -; clone size: few; V gene: TRBV20-1; CDR3 protein: CSARDPRGVNTEAFF; CDR3 DNA: TGCAGTGCTAGAGACCCCAGGGGTGTGAACACTGAAGCTTTCTTT
J gene: TRBJ1-2; D gene: -; clone size: few; V gene: TRBV28; CDR3 protein: CASRSGIKYGYTF; CDR3 DNA: TGTGCCAGCAGGTCGGGAATAAAGTATGGCTACACCTTC
J gene: TRBJ1-5; D gene: TRBD1; clone size: -; V gene: TRBV12-3/TRBV12-4; CDR3 protein: CASNDRVSQPQHF; CDR3 DNA: TGTGCCAGCAACGACAGGGTGTCCCAGCCCCAGCATTTT
J gene: TRBJ2-4; D gene: TRBD1; clone size: -; V gene: TRBV6-2/TRBV6-3; CDR3 protein: CASSQDRVAKNIQYF; CDR3 DNA: TGTGCCAGCAGTCAGGACAGGGTAGCCAAAAACATTCAGTACTTC
J gene: TRBJ1-2; D gene: -; clone size: -; V gene: TRBV5-6; CDR3 protein: CASSLRTALGGYTF; CDR3 DNA: TGTGCCAGCAGCCTACGGACGGCGCTCGGGGGCTACACCTTC
J gene: TRBJ2-5; D gene: TRBD2; clone size: -; V gene: TRBV5-1; CDR3 protein: CASSLGLAASQETQYF; CDR3 DNA: TGCGCCAGCAGCTTGGGCCTAGCGGCGTCCCAAGAGACCCAGTACTTC
J gene: TRBJ1-2; D gene: -; clone size: few; V gene: TRBV6-1; CDR3 protein: CASTGLNGYTF; CDR3 DNA: TGTGCCAGTACAGGGCTGAATGGCTACACCTTC
J gene: TRBJ1-1; D gene: -; clone size: few; V gene: TRBV2; CDR3 protein: CASRASTMNTEAFF; CDR3 DNA: TGTGCCAGCAGGGCCAGCACTATGAACACTGAAGCTTTCTTT
J gene: TRBJ2-7; D gene: TRBD2; clone size: few; V gene: TRBV28; CDR3 protein: CASRSQRDGSVYEQYF; CDR3 DNA: TGTGCCAGCAGATCGCAGCGGGACGGGTCGGTGTACGAGCAGTACTTC
J gene: TRBJ1-5; D gene: -; clone size: -; V gene: TRBV20-1; CDR3 protein: CSATTGIYQPQHF; CDR3 DNA: TGCAGTGCTACAACAGGGATTTATCAGCCCCAGCATTTT
J gene: TRBJ2-1; D gene: TRBD1; clone size: few; V gene: TRBV19; CDR3 protein: CASSHRIEPGQGANEQFF; CDR3 DNA: TGTGCCAGTAGTCACCGAATTGAACCGGGACAGGGCGCGAATGAGCAGTTCTTC
J gene: TRBJ2-1; D gene: TRBD2; clone size: -; V gene: TRBV5-3; CDR3 protein: CARSRGLSHDEQFF; CDR3 DNA: TGTGCCAGAAGCCGGGGACTAAGTCACGATGAGCAGTTCTTC
J gene: TRBJ1-6; D gene: -; clone size: medium-sized; V gene: TRBV7-9; CDR3 protein: CASSSTPTGANSPLHF; CDR3 DNA: TGTGCCAGCAGCTCGACGCCGACAGGTGCAAATTCACCCCTCCACTTT
J gene: TRBJ1-2; D gene: TRBD1; clone size: few; V gene: TRBV20-1; CDR3 protein: CSARPFRGQNYGYTF; CDR3 DNA: TGCAGTGCTAGACCTTTTAGGGGACAGAACTATGGCTACACCTTC
J gene: TRBJ1-3; D gene: TRBD1; clone size: -; V gene: TRBV4-3; CDR3 protein: CASSQNTGAGNTIYF; CDR3 DNA: TGCGCCAGCAGCCAAAACACAGGGGCTGGAAACACCATATATTTT
J gene: TRBJ1-6; D gene: -; clone size: few; V gene: TRBV6-5; CDR3 protein: CASSSRTAYNSPLHF; CDR3 DNA: TGTGCCAGCAGTTCCAGGACAGCCTATAATTCACCCCTCCACTTT
J gene: TRBJ2-7; D gene: -; clone size: -; V gene: TRBV4-1; CDR3 protein: CASSQDPSGRRYF; CDR3 DNA: TGCGCCAGCAGCCAAGACCCTTCGGGACGCCGGTACTTC
J gene: TRBJ2-2; D gene: -; clone size: few; V gene: TRBV7-6; CDR3 protein: CASSLGHSNTGELFF; CDR3 DNA: TGTGCCAGCAGCTTAGGCCACTCGAACACCGGGGAGCTGTTTTTT
J gene: TRBJ2-3; D gene: TRBD2; clone size: -; V gene: TRBV12-3/TRBV12-4; CDR3 protein: CASSKGTSGSTDTQYF; CDR3 DNA: TGTGCCAGCAGTAAAGGGACTAGCGGTAGCACAGATACGCAGTATTTT
J gene: TRBJ2-5; D gene: -; clone size: -; V gene: TRBV7-2; CDR3 protein: CASSLMGGGETQYF; CDR3 DNA: TGTGCCAGCAGCTTGATGGGTGGGGGAGAGACCCAGTACTTC
J gene: TRBJ1-6; D gene: -; clone size: few; V gene: TRBV6-5; CDR3 protein: CASSYQQPRDSPLHF; CDR3 DNA: TGTGCCAGCAGTTACCAGCAGCCAAGGGATTCACCCCTCCACTTT
J gene: TRBJ1-3; D gene: -; clone size: -; V gene: TRBV12-3/TRBV12-4; CDR3 protein: CASSTGTGNTIYF; CDR3 DNA: TGTGCCAGCAGCACAGGGACTGGAAACACCATATATTTT
J gene: TRBJ2-2; D gene: -; clone size: -; V gene: TRBV5-4; CDR3 protein: CASSLGPIPNTGELFF; CDR3 DNA: TGTGCCAGCAGCTTGGGACCGATTCCGAACACCGGGGAGCTGTTTTTT
J gene: TRBJ2-7; D gene: TRBD2; clone size: -; V gene: TRBV11-2; CDR3 protein: CASSRIGTSGVYEQYF; CDR3 DNA: TGTGCCAGCAGCCGAATCGGGACTAGCGGGGTCTACGAGCAGTACTTC
J gene: TRBJ2-7; D gene: -; clone size: few; V gene: TRBV11-2; CDR3 protein: CASSLNPSSYEQYF; CDR3 DNA: TGTGCCAGCAGCCTAAACCCATCTTCCTACGAGCAGTACTTC
J gene: TRBJ1-1; D gene: -; clone size: -; V gene: TRBV9; CDR3 protein: CASGGPENTEAFF; CDR3 DNA: TGTGCCAGCGGGGGACCCGAGAACACTGAAGCTTTCTTT
J gene: TRBJ2-7; D gene: TRBD1; clone size: -; V gene: TRBV6-1; CDR3 protein: CASSNGQGYEQYF; CDR3 DNA: TGTGCCAGCAGTAACGGACAGGGCTACGAGCAGTACTTC
J gene: TRBJ2-5; D gene: TRBD2; clone size: -; V gene: TRBV7-6; CDR3 protein: CASSMGLAGEGVVRETQYF; CDR3 DNA: TGTGCCAGCAGCATGGGACTAGCGGGAGAGGGGGTGGTGCGGGAGACCCAGTACTTC
J gene: TRBJ2-7; D gene: -; clone size: -; V gene: TRBV27; CDR3 protein: CASRMNWGRDEQYF; CDR3 DNA: TGTGCCAGCAGGATGAATTGGGGAAGGGACGAGCAGTACTTC
J gene: TRBJ2-3; D gene: TRBD1; clone size: -; V gene: TRBV27; CDR3 protein: CASRKSQGAPTDTQYF; CDR3 DNA: TGTGCCAGCAGGAAATCCCAGGGGGCCCCCACAGATACGCAGTATTTT
J gene: TRBJ1-1; D gene: -; clone size: few; V gene: TRBV27; CDR3 protein: CASSPNGAQNTEAFF; CDR3 DNA: TGTGCCAGCAGTCCTAACGGGGCACAGAACACTGAAGCTTTCTTT
J gene: TRBJ1-3; D gene: -; clone size: -; V gene: TRBV10-3; CDR3 protein: CAISLQGNSGNTIYF; CDR3 DNA: TGTGCCATCAGCTTACAGGGAAACTCTGGAAACACCATATATTTT
J gene: TRBJ1-2; D gene: -; clone size: few; V gene: TRBV6-4; CDR3 protein: CASSDGETDGYGYTF; CDR3 DNA: TGTGCCAGCAGTGACGGAGAGACAGACGGATATGGCTACACCTTC
J gene: TRBJ1-3; D gene: TRBD1; clone size: -; V gene: TRBV19; CDR3 protein: CASSGVPGQGTTSGNTIYF; CDR3 DNA: TGTGCCAGTAGTGGGGTCCCGGGACAGGGGACGACCTCTGGAAACACCATATATTTT
J gene: TRBJ2-3; D gene: TRBD2; clone size: -; V gene: TRBV29-1; CDR3 protein: CSVARQAGGPDTQYF; CDR3 DNA: TGCAGCGTTGCCCGACAAGCGGGGGGGCCAGATACGCAGTATTTT
J gene: TRBJ2-7; D gene: -; clone size: -; V gene: TRBV20-1; CDR3 protein: CSARLGGPLEQYF; CDR3 DNA: TGCAGTGCCCGACTAGGGGGGCCCCTCGAGCAGTACTTC